This T cell receptor (beta chain) was profiled in a study of identical twins. The study's findings and limits: Beta out-of-frame sequences showed weaker excess sharing between twins.

Looked up from germline, CDR1 is LNHDA and CDR2 is SQIVND (reference sequence). V shed 3 bases and J shed 1 base, with 12 bases lying between them. The CDR3 has 16 amino acids. Unique molecular identifiers were in the cDNA, with template-switch universal primer binding. MiXCR was run by TCRdb on the 5' RACE reads, yielding one entry per CDR3 protein. The sample contains about 390,000 distinct CDR3 sequences, around 9.7% of which appear only once. Remarks on this clonotype: Its antigen remains unidentified.

This chain joins TRBV19 and TRBJ2-2; a weak D match, TRBD1 (6 bases). The clonotype originates from a woman aged 45-60 years in good health. The sample comprised naive T cells sorted from blood. CDR3 sequence reads: CASSIRQELNTGELFF. The CDR3 coding sequence is TGTGCCAGTAGTATCCGACAGGAACTGAACACCGGGGAGCTGTTTTTT.